Below, one T cell receptor beta chain is given with its context. These data originate in a study of blood T cell repertoires in COVID-19. In the authors' methods: Researchers report that nucleated cell counts were estimated from reference gene primer amplification. Sequencing was performed with immunoSEQ multiplex PCR; in TCRdb, only in-frame clones are kept and a portion is missing. V, J and clone size were drawn from that table, and D and trimming were deduced from the DNA. This table has approximately 110,000 clones, approximately 81% appearing once. Germline assignment: CDR1 LNHDA and CDR2 SQIVND (reference sequence). V dropped 6 bases and J dropped 1 base, with 7 bases sitting between them. The CDR3 covers 13 residues.

Sequencing was done on a sample of peripheral blood. This clonotype was sampled from a man aged 80 or over with COVID-19, enrolled during active disease. This sequence joins TRBV19 and TRBJ1-3; D is perhaps TRBD1 (5 bases). The CDR3, as DNA: TGTGCCAGTAGACAGGATTCTGGAAACACCATATATTTT. This codes for CASRQDSGNTIYF.